Sequencing of this TCR beta chain was carried out in a study of cytomegalovirus exposure and HLA in healthy donors (dated by TCRdb to about 2017). Regarding the complete study: The approximately 710 repertoires of the first cohort and the roughly 120 validation repertoires were produced on the same platform, according to a later analysis. The study was designed to test whether signatures of past pathogen exposure could be identified by cataloging public T cell receptors. Besides the first cohort of roughly 660 subjects, a separate validation cohort made up of roughly 120 different subjects was used. To predict cytomegalovirus infection status, the study combined high-throughput TCR immunosequencing, statistical association of individual TCRs with disease status, and machine learning.

Libraries were constructed by the immunoSEQ multiplex PCR assay. Concerning the study's data processing: A statistical classification framework was developed to diagnose cytomegalovirus status using the catalog of TCR beta chain sequences. TCRdb took over this immuneACCESS table, retaining in-frame rearrangements with V and J assigned. Such tables are incomplete; in checked studies, under half of the missing clones stem from an unresolved V gene, and the remainder is unexplained. The DNA was the basis for D and trimming; V, J and clone size are from that table. Counted in this sample were some 200,000 clones; around nine tenths of them appeared once. The biggest ten clones account for 6% to 8.5% of the sample. The CDR3, cysteine through phenylalanine, is 18 amino acids long. The retained sequence is limited to the CDR3, 54 bases, with the frame set at the first base. At the junction V is shortened by 6 bases and J by 7 bases, with 30 bases in between. CDR1 and CDR2 are drawn from the germline V gene (reference sequence): MNHEY, SMNVEV.

Separate from the roughly 700-subject first cohort, the validation cohort of around 130 subjects was the group to which the donors belonged. Results and caveats for the whole study, not just this receptor: In both the original and validation cohorts, the classifier was reported to diagnose cytomegalovirus status with high specificity and sensitivity. A later analysis found that TCRs clustered in the first cohort also tended to co-occur in the 120 or so validation repertoires, with about 94% of cluster scores above 0. It was suggested by the authors that the approach could potentially be generalized to other disease states and immunological phenotypes. In vitro tests confirmed that a few of the cytomegalovirus-associated TCR beta chains recognize cytomegalovirus antigens. Most TCR sequences were observed very rarely across donors, whereas some public TCRs were present in many individuals. All 130 or so repertoires were used to score co-occurrence in the validation cohort in a later analysis, because that analysis had no HLA typing for the cohort. The study listed approximately 150 TCR beta chains as associated with cytomegalovirus.

Comments on this clone: Its binding antigen is unknown. It has no much larger one-base neighbor in the sample; base qualities were not kept.

This TCR was sampled from a man aged 25 to 45 in good health and CMV-seropositive. The chain couples TRBV27 to TRBJ1-2; the D gene identity is not certain. Sequencing was done on a sample of PBMCs. The CDR3 reads as follows: CASRAPRIGNNMISGYTF. At the DNA level, the sequence is TGTGCCAGCAGAGCCCCTAGGATAGGCAATAATATGATTTCTGGCTACACCTTC.